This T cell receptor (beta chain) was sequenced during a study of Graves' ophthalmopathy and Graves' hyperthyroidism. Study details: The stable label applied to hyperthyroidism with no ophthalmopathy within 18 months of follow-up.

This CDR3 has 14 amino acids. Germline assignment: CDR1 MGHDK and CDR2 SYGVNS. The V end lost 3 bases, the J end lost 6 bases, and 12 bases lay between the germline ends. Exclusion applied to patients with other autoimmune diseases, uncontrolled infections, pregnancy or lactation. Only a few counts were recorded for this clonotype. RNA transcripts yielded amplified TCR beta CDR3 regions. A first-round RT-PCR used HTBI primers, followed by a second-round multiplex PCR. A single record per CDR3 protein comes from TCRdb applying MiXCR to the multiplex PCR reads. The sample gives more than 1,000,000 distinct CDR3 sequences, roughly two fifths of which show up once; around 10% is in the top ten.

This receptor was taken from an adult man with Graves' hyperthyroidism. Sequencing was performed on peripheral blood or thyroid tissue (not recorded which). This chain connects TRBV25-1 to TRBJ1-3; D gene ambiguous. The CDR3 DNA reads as TGTGCCAGCAGTGATATGGACGGAGAAAACACCATATATTTT. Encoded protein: CASSDMDGENTIYF.